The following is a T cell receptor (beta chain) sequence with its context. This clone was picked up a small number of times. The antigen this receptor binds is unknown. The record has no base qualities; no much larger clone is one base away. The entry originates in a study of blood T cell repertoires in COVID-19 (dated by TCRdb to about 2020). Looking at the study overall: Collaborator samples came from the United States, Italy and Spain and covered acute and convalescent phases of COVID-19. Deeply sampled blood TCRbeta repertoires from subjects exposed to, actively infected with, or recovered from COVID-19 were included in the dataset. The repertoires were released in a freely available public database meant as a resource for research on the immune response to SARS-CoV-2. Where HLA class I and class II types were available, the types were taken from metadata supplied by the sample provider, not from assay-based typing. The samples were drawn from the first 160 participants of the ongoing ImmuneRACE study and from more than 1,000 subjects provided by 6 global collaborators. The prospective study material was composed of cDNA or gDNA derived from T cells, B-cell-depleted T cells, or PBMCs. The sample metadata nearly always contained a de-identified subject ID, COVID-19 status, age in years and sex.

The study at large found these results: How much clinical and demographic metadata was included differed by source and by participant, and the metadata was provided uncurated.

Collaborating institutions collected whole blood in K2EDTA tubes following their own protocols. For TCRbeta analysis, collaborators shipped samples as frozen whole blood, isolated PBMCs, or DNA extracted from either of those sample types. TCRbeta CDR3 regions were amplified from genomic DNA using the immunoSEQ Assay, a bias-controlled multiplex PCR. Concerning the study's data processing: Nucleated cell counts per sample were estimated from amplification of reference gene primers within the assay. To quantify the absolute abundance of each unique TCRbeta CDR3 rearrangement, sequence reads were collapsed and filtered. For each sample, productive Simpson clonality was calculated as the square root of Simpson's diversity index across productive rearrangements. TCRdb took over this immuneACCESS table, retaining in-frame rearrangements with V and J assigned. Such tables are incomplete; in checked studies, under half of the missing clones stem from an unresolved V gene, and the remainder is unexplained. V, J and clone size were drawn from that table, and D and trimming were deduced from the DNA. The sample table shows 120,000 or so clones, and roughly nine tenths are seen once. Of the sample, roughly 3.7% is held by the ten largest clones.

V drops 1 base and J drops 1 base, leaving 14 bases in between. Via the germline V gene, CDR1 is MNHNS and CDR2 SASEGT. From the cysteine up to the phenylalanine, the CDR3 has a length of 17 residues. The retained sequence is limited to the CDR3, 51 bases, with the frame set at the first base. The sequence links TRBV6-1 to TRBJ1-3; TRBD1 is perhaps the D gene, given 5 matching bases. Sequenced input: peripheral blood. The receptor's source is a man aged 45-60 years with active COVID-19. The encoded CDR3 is CASSEEVGRGSGNTIYF. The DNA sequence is TGTGCCAGCAGTGAAGAAGTCGGACGGGGGTCTGGAAACACCATATATTTT.